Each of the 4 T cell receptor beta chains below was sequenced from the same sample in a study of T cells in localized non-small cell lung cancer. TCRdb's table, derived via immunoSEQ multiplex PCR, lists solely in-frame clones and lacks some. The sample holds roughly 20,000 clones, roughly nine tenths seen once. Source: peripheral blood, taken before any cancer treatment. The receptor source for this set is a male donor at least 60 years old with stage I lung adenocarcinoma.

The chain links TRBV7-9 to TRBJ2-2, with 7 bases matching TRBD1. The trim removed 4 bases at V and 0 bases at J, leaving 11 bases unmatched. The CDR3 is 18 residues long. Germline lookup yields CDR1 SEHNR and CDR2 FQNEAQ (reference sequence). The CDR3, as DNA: TGTGCCAGCAGCTCGTCTTCGACAGGGCATACGAACACCGGGGAGCTGTTTTTT. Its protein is CASSSSSTGHTNTGELFF.

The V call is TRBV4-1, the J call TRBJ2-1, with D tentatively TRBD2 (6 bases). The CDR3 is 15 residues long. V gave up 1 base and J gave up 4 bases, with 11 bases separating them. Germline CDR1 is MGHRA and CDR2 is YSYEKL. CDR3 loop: CASSQGDGGYNEQFF. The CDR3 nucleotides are TGCGCCAGCAGCCAAGGGGACGGGGGTTACAATGAGCAGTTCTTC.

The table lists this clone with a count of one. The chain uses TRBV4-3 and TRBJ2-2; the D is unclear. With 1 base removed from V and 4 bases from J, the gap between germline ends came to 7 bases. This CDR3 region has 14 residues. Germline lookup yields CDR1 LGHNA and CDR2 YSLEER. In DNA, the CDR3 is TGCGCCAGCAGCCAAGCCCCAGCCACCGGGGAGCTGTTTTTT. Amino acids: CASSQAPATGELFF.

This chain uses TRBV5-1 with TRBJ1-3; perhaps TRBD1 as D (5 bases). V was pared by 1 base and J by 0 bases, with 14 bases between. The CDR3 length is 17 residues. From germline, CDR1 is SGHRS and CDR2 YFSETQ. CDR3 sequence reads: CASSLNGAAASGNTIYF. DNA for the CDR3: TGCGCCAGCAGCTTGAACGGGGCAGCCGCCTCTGGAAACACCATATATTTT.